This TCR beta chain was recovered during a study of blood T cell repertoires in COVID-19. Whole-study context: Sites across the United States, Italy and Spain contributed samples from acute and convalescent COVID-19.

The repertoire was sequenced with immunoSEQ multiplex PCR; TCRdb's copy has only in-frame clones and lacks some. The sample lists about 250,000 clones; approximately 89% were seen once. V was pared by 3 bases and J by 4 bases, with 6 bases between. The CDR3 extends over 12 amino acids. Germline loops: CDR1 LNHDA, CDR2 SQIVND (reference sequence). This sequence originates from a woman in her thirties or forties who had been exposed to COVID-19. The rearrangement uses TRBV19 and TRBJ2-5; D gene ambiguous. The specimen sequenced was PBMCs or T cells enriched from blood (not recorded which). CDR3 sequence (DNA): TGTGCCAGTAGTATTGCCGGAGAGACCCAGTACTTC. This codes for CASSIAGETQYF.